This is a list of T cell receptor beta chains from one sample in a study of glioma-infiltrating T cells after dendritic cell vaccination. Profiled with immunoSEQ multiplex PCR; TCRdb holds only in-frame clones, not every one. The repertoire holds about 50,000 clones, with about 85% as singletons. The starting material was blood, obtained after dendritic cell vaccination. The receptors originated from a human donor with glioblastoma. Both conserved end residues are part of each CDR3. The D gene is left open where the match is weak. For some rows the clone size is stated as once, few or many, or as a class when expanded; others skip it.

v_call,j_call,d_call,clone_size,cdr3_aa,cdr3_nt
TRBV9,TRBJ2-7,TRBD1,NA,CASSVGQGTYEQYF,TGTGCCAGCAGCGTAGGACAGGGTACCTACGAGCAGTACTTC
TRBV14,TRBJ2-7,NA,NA,CASSQDSPRYYEQYF,TGTGCCAGCAGCCAAGATTCCCCGAGATACTACGAGCAGTACTTC
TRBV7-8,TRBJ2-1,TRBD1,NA,CASRKTGGDLYNEQFF,TGTGCCAGCAGAAAAACAGGGGGCGACCTCTACAATGAGCAGTTCTTC
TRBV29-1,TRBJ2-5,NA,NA,CSGKQETQYF,TGCAGCGGTAAACAAGAGACCCAGTACTTC
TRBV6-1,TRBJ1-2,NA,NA,CASITYSRSYGYTF,TGTGCCAGCATTACCTATTCGAGGTCCTATGGCTACACCTTC
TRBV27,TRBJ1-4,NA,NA,CASSLSPAGYEKLFF,TGTGCCAGCAGTTTATCCCCGGCAGGATATGAAAAACTGTTTTTT
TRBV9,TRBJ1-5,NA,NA,CASGGISNQPQHF,TGTGCTTCTGGGGGGATTAGCAATCAGCCCCAGCATTTT
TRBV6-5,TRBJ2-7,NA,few,CASIGLAGLYEQYF,TGTGCCAGCATAGGACTGGCAGGTCTCTACGAGCAGTACTTC
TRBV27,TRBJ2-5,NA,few,CASSERGPMGETQYF,TGTGCCAGCAGTGAAAGGGGCCCGATGGGGGAGACCCAGTACTTC
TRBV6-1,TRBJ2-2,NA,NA,CASSWAATGELFF,TGTGCCAGCAGTTGGGCAGCCACCGGGGAGCTGTTTTTT
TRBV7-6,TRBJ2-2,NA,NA,CASSLGPGELFF,TGTGCCAGCAGTTTGGGGCCCGGGGAGCTGTTTTTT
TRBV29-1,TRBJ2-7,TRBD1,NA,CSVEGGTGAPYNSYEQYF,TGCAGCGTTGAAGGGGGGACAGGGGCCCCCTATAACTCCTACGAGCAGTACTTC
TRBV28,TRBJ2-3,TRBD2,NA,CASRTGVAWERGLLDTQYF,TGTGCCAGCAGGACAGGTGTAGCTTGGGAGCGGGGGTTACTAGATACGCAGTATTTT
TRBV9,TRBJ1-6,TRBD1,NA,CASSVGQGQNSPLHF,TGTGCCAGCAGCGTAGGACAGGGCCAAAATTCACCCCTCCACTTT
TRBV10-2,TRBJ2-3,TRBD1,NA,CASSESGQGGTDTQYF,TGCGCCAGCAGTGAGTCGGGACAGGGGGGCACAGATACGCAGTATTTT
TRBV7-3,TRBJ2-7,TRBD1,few,CASSLIGTGPYEQYF,TGTGCCAGCAGCTTAATTGGGACAGGGCCCTACGAGCAGTACTTC
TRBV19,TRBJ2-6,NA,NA,CASKPADLLGFGANVLTF,TGTGCCAGTAAACCGGCAGATTTACTGGGCTTTGGGGCCAACGTCCTGACTTTC
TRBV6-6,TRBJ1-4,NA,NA,CASSVLEKLFF,TGTGCCAGCAGTGTTCTTGAAAAACTGTTTTTT
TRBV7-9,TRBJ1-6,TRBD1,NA,CASSPGTGINSPLHF,TGTGCCAGCAGCCCCGGGACAGGTATTAATTCCCCCCTCCACTTT
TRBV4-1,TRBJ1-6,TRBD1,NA,CASSQVLPRQGGNSPLHF,TGCGCCAGCAGCCAAGTTCTTCCTAGACAGGGGGGTAATTCACCCCTCCACTTT
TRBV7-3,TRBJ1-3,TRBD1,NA,CASSFGDRVNF,TGTGCCAGCAGCTTTGGGGACAGGGTAAATTTT
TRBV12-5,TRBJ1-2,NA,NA,CASGLVPQDSKGGYTF,TGTGCTAGTGGTTTGGTACCTCAGGACAGTAAAGGTGGCTACACCTTC
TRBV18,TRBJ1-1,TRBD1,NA,CASSLRTGGLMNTEAFF,TGTGCCAGCTCACTGAGAACAGGGGGTCTGATGAACACTGAAGCTTTCTTT